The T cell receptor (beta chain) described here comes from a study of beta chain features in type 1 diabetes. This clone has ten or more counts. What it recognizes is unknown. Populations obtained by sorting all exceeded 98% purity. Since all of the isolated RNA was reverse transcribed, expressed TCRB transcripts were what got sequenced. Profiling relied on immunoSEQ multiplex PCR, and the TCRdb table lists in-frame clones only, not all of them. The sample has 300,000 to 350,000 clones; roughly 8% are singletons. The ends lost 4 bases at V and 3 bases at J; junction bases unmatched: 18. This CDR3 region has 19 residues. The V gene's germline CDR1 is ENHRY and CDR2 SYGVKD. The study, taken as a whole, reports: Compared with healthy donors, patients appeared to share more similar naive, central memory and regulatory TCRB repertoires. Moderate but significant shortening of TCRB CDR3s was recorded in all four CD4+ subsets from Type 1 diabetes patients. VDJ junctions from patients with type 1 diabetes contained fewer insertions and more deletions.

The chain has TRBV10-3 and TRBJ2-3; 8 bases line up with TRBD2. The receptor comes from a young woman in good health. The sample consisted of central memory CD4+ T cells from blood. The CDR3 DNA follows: TGTGCCATCAGTGTACCCTCGGGAAGCGGGAGTTTCGCGACAGATACGCAGTATTTT. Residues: CAISVPSGSGSFATDTQYF.